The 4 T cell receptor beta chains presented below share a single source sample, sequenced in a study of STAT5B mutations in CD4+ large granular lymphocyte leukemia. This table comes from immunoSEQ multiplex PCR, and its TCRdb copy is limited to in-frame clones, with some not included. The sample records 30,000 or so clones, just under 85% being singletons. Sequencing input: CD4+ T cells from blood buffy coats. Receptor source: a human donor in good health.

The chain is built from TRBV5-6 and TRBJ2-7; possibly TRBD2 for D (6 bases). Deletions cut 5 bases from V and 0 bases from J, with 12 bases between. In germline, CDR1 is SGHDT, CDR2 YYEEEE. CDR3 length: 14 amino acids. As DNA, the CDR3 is TGTGCCAGCAGGGGGCGGGGATCCTCCTACGAGCAGTACTTC. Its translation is CASRGRGSSYEQYF.

DNA of the CDR3: TGTGCCAGTAGTATATCAGCCCGAAGCTACGAGCAGTACTTC. It encodes CASSISARSYEQYF. This sequence joins TRBV19 and TRBJ2-7, with D uncertain. V was clipped by 2 bases and J by 3 bases, with 11 bases between them. This CDR3 is built from 14 residues. Per germline, CDR1 LNHDA and CDR2 SQIVND (reference sequence).

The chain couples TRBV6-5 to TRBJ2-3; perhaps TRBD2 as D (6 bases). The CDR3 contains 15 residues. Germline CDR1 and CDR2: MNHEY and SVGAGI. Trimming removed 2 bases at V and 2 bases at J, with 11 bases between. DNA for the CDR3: TGTGCCAGCAGTTACGGGGGAGGACTCACAGATACGCAGTATTTT. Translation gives CASSYGGGLTDTQYF.

The CDR3 sequence: CASSLVGDQPQHF. The CDR3 DNA follows: TGTGCCAGCAGCTTAGTAGGGGATCAGCCCCAGCATTTT. This chain links TRBV7-3 with TRBJ1-5, with D maybe TRBD1 (5 bases). Germline CDR1 SGHTA, CDR2 FQGTGA. The CDR3 is made up of 13 amino acids. With 2 bases removed from V and 5 bases from J, the gap between germline ends came to 7 bases.